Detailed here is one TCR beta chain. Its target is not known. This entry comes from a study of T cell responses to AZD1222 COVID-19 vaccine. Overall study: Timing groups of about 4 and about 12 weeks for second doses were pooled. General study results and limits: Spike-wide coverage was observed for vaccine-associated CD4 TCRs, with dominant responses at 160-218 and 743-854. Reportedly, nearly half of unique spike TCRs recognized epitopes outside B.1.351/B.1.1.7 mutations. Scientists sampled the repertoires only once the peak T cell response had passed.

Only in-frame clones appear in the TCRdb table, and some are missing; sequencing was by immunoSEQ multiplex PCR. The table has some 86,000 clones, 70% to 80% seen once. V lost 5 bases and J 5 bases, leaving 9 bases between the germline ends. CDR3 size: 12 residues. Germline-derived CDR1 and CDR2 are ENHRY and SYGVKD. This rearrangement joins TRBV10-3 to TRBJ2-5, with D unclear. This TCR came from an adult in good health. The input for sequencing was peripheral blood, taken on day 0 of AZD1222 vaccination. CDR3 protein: CAISRTSETQYF. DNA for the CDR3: TGTGCCATCAGTCGAACGAGTGAGACCCAGTACTTC.